This is a list of T cell receptor beta chains from one sample in a study of regulatory T cells in long-lasting Graves disease. MiXCR, run by TCRdb on the multiplex PCR reads, gives a single entry per CDR3 protein. The sample shows about 520,000 distinct CDR3 sequences, approximately 12% of them seen only once. These data are also associated with another study on T cells in Graves' hyperthyroidism and ophthalmopathy.

The sequences come from peripheral blood mononuclear cells (PBMCs), collected at new diagnosis, from a patient treated with antithyroid drugs. The receptors originated from a woman aged 25-40 years with Graves disease. CDR3s include the opening cysteine and the closing phenylalanine or tryptophan. Each record gives: CDR3 protein, CDR3 DNA, J gene, V gene, D gene, clone size. D genes are given only for firm matches. Size values are once, few and many counts, or a class for expanded clones, and some rows have none.

CDR3 protein: CSFGEAFF
CDR3 DNA: TGCAGTTTCGGTGAAGCTTTCTTT
J gene: TRBJ1-1
V gene: TRBV20-1
D gene: -
clone size: -

CDR3 protein: CASSSTSGVTDTQYF
CDR3 DNA: TGTGCCAGCAGCTCGACTAGCGGGGTGACAGATACGCAGTATTTT
J gene: TRBJ2-3
V gene: TRBV5-4
D gene: TRBD2
clone size: -

CDR3 protein: CASSTGTSGRGVQETQYF
CDR3 DNA: TGTGCCAGCAGCACCGGGACTAGCGGGAGAGGCGTGCAGGAGACCCAGTACTTC
J gene: TRBJ2-5
V gene: TRBV2
D gene: TRBD2
clone size: -

CDR3 protein: CASSVGQESYEQYF
CDR3 DNA: TGTGCCAGCAGCGTGGGACAGGAGTCCTACGAGCAGTACTTC
J gene: TRBJ2-7
V gene: TRBV9
D gene: TRBD1
clone size: few

CDR3 protein: CASSDLGLAGYLTYEQYF
CDR3 DNA: TGTGCCAGCAGTGATCTGGGTCTAGCGGGATACCTAACCTACGAGCAGTACTTC
J gene: TRBJ2-7
V gene: TRBV2
D gene: TRBD2
clone size: few

CDR3 protein: CASSQGRTRRRELFF
CDR3 DNA: TGTGCCAGCAGCCAGGGACGTACGAGAAGGAGGGAGCTGTTTTTT
J gene: TRBJ2-2
V gene: TRBV6-1
D gene: -
clone size: few

CDR3 protein: CASEGTGGTYEQYF
CDR3 DNA: TGTGCCAGTGAAGGGACAGGGGGGACCTACGAGCAGTACTTC
J gene: TRBJ2-7
V gene: TRBV2
D gene: TRBD1
clone size: many

CDR3 protein: CASRRSWDRVTEAFF
CDR3 DNA: TGTGCCAGCAGGAGGAGCTGGGACAGGGTTACTGAAGCTTTCTTT
J gene: TRBJ1-1
V gene: TRBV12-3/TRBV12-4
D gene: TRBD1
clone size: -

CDR3 protein: CATSRAIRETQYF
CDR3 DNA: TGTGCCACCAGCAGAGCTATAAGGGAGACCCAGTACTTC
J gene: TRBJ2-5
V gene: TRBV15
D gene: -
clone size: many

CDR3 protein: CASSLGTSGITDTQYF
CDR3 DNA: TGTGCCAGCAGCTTAGGGACTAGCGGGATCACAGATACGCAGTATTTT
J gene: TRBJ2-3
V gene: TRBV7-9
D gene: TRBD2
clone size: many

CDR3 protein: CSAPLSGRVGEQYF
CDR3 DNA: TGCAGTGCTCCCTTGAGCGGGAGGGTCGGTGAGCAGTACTTC
J gene: TRBJ2-7
V gene: TRBV20-1
D gene: TRBD2
clone size: many

CDR3 protein: CAWSSGIGETQYF
CDR3 DNA: TGTGCCTGGAGTTCTGGGATCGGGGAGACCCAGTACTTC
J gene: TRBJ2-5
V gene: TRBV30
D gene: -
clone size: many

CDR3 protein: CASGPGPMAYKNTEAFF
CDR3 DNA: TGTGCCAGCGGACCGGGGCCTATGGCGTACAAGAACACTGAAGCTTTCTTT
J gene: TRBJ1-1
V gene: TRBV11-3
D gene: -
clone size: many

CDR3 protein: CATSKNRDRAPSNQPQHF
CDR3 DNA: TGTGCCACCAGCAAAAATCGGGACAGGGCTCCTAGCAATCAGCCCCAGCATTTT
J gene: TRBJ1-5
V gene: TRBV15
D gene: TRBD1
clone size: -

CDR3 protein: CASSTADSPLHF
CDR3 DNA: TGTGCCAGTAGTACCGCTGATTCACCCCTCCACTTT
J gene: TRBJ1-6
V gene: TRBV19
D gene: -
clone size: many

CDR3 protein: CASSQEGGTGNTIYF
CDR3 DNA: TGCGCCAGCAGCCAAGAAGGGGGAACTGGAAACACCATATATTTT
J gene: TRBJ1-3
V gene: TRBV4-1
D gene: -
clone size: many

CDR3 protein: CASSFTGRNSPLHF
CDR3 DNA: TGTGCCAGCAGCTTCACAGGGAGGAATTCACCCCTCCACTTT
J gene: TRBJ1-6
V gene: TRBV7-8
D gene: -
clone size: many

CDR3 protein: CASSLGGGSNEQFF
CDR3 DNA: TGTGCCAGCAGCTTGGGCGGCGGCTCCAATGAGCAGTTCTTC
J gene: TRBJ2-1
V gene: TRBV11-2
D gene: -
clone size: many

CDR3 protein: CASSQDTRDEQYF
CDR3 DNA: TGCGCCAGCAGCCAAGATACGAGAGACGAGCAGTACTTC
J gene: TRBJ2-7
V gene: TRBV4-1
D gene: -
clone size: many

CDR3 protein: CASSFLGGHNEQFF
CDR3 DNA: TGTGCCAGCAGTTTCTTGGGGGGTCACAATGAGCAGTTCTTC
J gene: TRBJ2-1
V gene: TRBV27
D gene: -
clone size: many

CDR3 protein: CATSDRGLTDTQYF
CDR3 DNA: TGTGCCACCTCTGACAGGGGGCTTACAGATACGCAGTATTTT
J gene: TRBJ2-3
V gene: TRBV24-1
D gene: TRBD1
clone size: few

CDR3 protein: CASSRIERDTQYF
CDR3 DNA: TGTGCCAGCAGCCGGATAGAGCGGGATACGCAGTATTTT
J gene: TRBJ2-3
V gene: TRBV3-1
D gene: -
clone size: many

CDR3 protein: CASSPPSGQGSTEAFF
CDR3 DNA: TGTGCCAGCAGTCCCCCCTCCGGACAGGGGAGCACTGAAGCTTTCTTT
J gene: TRBJ1-1
V gene: TRBV28
D gene: TRBD1
clone size: many

CDR3 protein: CASSALGQSYNNEQFF
CDR3 DNA: TGTGCCAGCAGCGCCCTAGGACAATCCTATAACAATGAGCAGTTCTTC
J gene: TRBJ2-1
V gene: TRBV9
D gene: -
clone size: -

CDR3 protein: CASSLSSSGSREFRETQYF
CDR3 DNA: TGTGCCAGTAGTCTTTCTTCTAGCGGGAGCAGAGAATTTCGAGAGACCCAGTACTTC
J gene: TRBJ2-5
V gene: TRBV19
D gene: TRBD2
clone size: -

CDR3 protein: CASSYLRRSGDEKLFF
CDR3 DNA: TGTGCCAGCAGTTACTTACGTCGATCAGGGGATGAAAAACTGTTTTTT
J gene: TRBJ1-4
V gene: TRBV6-5
D gene: -
clone size: many

CDR3 protein: CASRAPRLNYNEQFF
CDR3 DNA: TGTGCCAGCCGGGCGCCTAGGTTAAACTACAATGAGCAGTTCTTC
J gene: TRBJ2-1
V gene: TRBV28
D gene: -
clone size: many

CDR3 protein: CSASTGFNYGYTF
CDR3 DNA: TGCAGTGCGTCGACAGGCTTTAACTATGGCTACACCTTC
J gene: TRBJ1-2
V gene: TRBV20-1
D gene: -
clone size: -

CDR3 protein: CASSYHLRDTQYF
CDR3 DNA: TGTGCCAGCAGCTACCACTTACGAGATACGCAGTATTTT
J gene: TRBJ2-3
V gene: TRBV11-2
D gene: -
clone size: many

CDR3 protein: CASSSFRQGRRRGYTF
CDR3 DNA: TGTGCCAGCAGCTCCTTCCGACAAGGCCGCCGTCGCGGCTACACCTTC
J gene: TRBJ1-2
V gene: TRBV5-6
D gene: -
clone size: few

CDR3 protein: CASSFGGSGGIPEQFF
CDR3 DNA: TGCGCCAGCAGCTTCGGCGGTTCGGGGGGTATACCTGAGCAGTTCTTC
J gene: TRBJ2-1
V gene: TRBV5-1
D gene: TRBD2
clone size: many

CDR3 protein: CASSLQDRATGELFF
CDR3 DNA: TGTGCCAGCAGCCTCCAGGACAGGGCCACCGGGGAGCTGTTTTTT
J gene: TRBJ2-2
V gene: TRBV28
D gene: TRBD1
clone size: -

CDR3 protein: CASSLGTASPIYEQYF
CDR3 DNA: TGTGCCAGCAGTCTAGGGACAGCTTCCCCCATCTACGAGCAGTACTTC
J gene: TRBJ2-7
V gene: TRBV27
D gene: TRBD1
clone size: many

CDR3 protein: CASSTGFYSNQPQHF
CDR3 DNA: TGTGCCAGCAGTACGGGATTCTATAGCAATCAGCCCCAGCATTTT
J gene: TRBJ1-5
V gene: TRBV28
D gene: -
clone size: many

CDR3 protein: CASSLKGHNYGYTF
CDR3 DNA: TGTGCCAGCAGCTTGAAAGGACATAACTATGGCTACACCTTC
J gene: TRBJ1-2
V gene: TRBV5-4
D gene: -
clone size: -

CDR3 protein: CSVARRQRTGTDTQYF
CDR3 DNA: TGCAGCGTCGCTCGACGTCAAAGGACAGGCACAGATACGCAGTATTTT
J gene: TRBJ2-3
V gene: TRBV29-1
D gene: -
clone size: many

CDR3 protein: CASSWGYRSYEQYF
CDR3 DNA: TGTGCCAGCAGTTGGGGCTACCGCTCCTACGAGCAGTACTTC
J gene: TRBJ2-7
V gene: TRBV12-3/TRBV12-4
D gene: -
clone size: many

CDR3 protein: CASSPMGEDTQYF
CDR3 DNA: TGTGCCAGCTCACCAATGGGGGAGGATACGCAGTATTTT
J gene: TRBJ2-3
V gene: TRBV18
D gene: -
clone size: many

CDR3 protein: CASSPYPLEPKDTQYF
CDR3 DNA: TGTGCCAGCTCACCCTACCCACTAGAACCAAAAGATACGCAGTATTTT
J gene: TRBJ2-3
V gene: TRBV18
D gene: -
clone size: many

CDR3 protein: CASSFSGGNYEQYF
CDR3 DNA: TGTGCCAGCAGCTTTAGCGGGGGAAACTACGAGCAGTACTTC
J gene: TRBJ2-7
V gene: TRBV11-2
D gene: TRBD2
clone size: many

CDR3 protein: CASRPRTGGFQPQHF
CDR3 DNA: TGTGCCAGTAGGCCGAGGACAGGGGGCTTTCAGCCCCAGCATTTT
J gene: TRBJ1-5
V gene: TRBV19
D gene: TRBD1
clone size: few

CDR3 protein: CASSRQGAEAFF
CDR3 DNA: TGTGCCAGCAGTCGTCAGGGGGCTGAAGCTTTCTTT
J gene: TRBJ1-1
V gene: TRBV6-2/TRBV6-3
D gene: TRBD1
clone size: many

CDR3 protein: CASTRDSTNYGYTF
CDR3 DNA: TGCGCCAGCACACGGGACAGTACTAACTATGGCTACACCTTC
J gene: TRBJ1-2
V gene: TRBV5-1
D gene: TRBD1
clone size: -

CDR3 protein: CATSRVGLEGRETQYF
CDR3 DNA: TGTGCCACCAGCAGAGTAGGCCTTGAGGGGCGGGAGACCCAGTACTTC
J gene: TRBJ2-5
V gene: TRBV15
D gene: -
clone size: -

CDR3 protein: CASSFSTDRRFTGELFF
CDR3 DNA: TGTGCCAGCAGCTTCTCTACGGACAGGCGATTCACCGGGGAGCTGTTTTTT
J gene: TRBJ2-2
V gene: TRBV11-2
D gene: TRBD1
clone size: many

CDR3 protein: CAISGPQGVYGYTF
CDR3 DNA: TGTGCCATCAGTGGTCCACAGGGGGTTTATGGCTACACCTTC
J gene: TRBJ1-2
V gene: TRBV10-3
D gene: TRBD1
clone size: many

CDR3 protein: CASSAISGTNEKLFF
CDR3 DNA: TGTGCCAGCAGCGCGATCAGCGGAACTAATGAAAAACTGTTTTTT
J gene: TRBJ1-4
V gene: TRBV7-9
D gene: -
clone size: -

CDR3 protein: CASRSGTVIVPRGYTF
CDR3 DNA: TGTGCCAGCAGGTCTGGGACAGTCATTGTCCCTAGGGGCTACACCTTC
J gene: TRBJ1-2
V gene: TRBV5-6
D gene: TRBD1
clone size: few

CDR3 protein: CASSIVRGGQPQHF
CDR3 DNA: TGTGCCAGTAGTATAGTCAGGGGGGGTCAGCCCCAGCATTTT
J gene: TRBJ1-5
V gene: TRBV19
D gene: TRBD1
clone size: many

CDR3 protein: CASSIKTIVSYNEQFF
CDR3 DNA: TGTGCCAGTAGTATAAAAACTATCGTCTCCTACAATGAGCAGTTCTTC
J gene: TRBJ2-1
V gene: TRBV19
D gene: -
clone size: -

CDR3 protein: CASSLEPKGFAYEQYF
CDR3 DNA: TGTGCCAGCAGCTTAGAGCCGAAGGGGTTCGCCTACGAGCAGTACTTC
J gene: TRBJ2-7
V gene: TRBV11-3
D gene: -
clone size: many

CDR3 protein: CASSLRVAAHNSPLHF
CDR3 DNA: TGTGCCAGCAGCCTCAGGGTGGCAGCACATAATTCACCCCTCCACTTT
J gene: TRBJ1-6
V gene: TRBV11-2
D gene: -
clone size: many

CDR3 protein: CASSFYEKLFF
CDR3 DNA: TGTGCCAGCAGCTTTTATGAAAAACTGTTTTTT
J gene: TRBJ1-4
V gene: TRBV7-9
D gene: -
clone size: many

CDR3 protein: CASSPGRHGELFF
CDR3 DNA: TGTGCCAGCAGTCCCGGACGGCACGGGGAGCTGTTTTTT
J gene: TRBJ2-2
V gene: TRBV27
D gene: -
clone size: many

CDR3 protein: CASSSDRLFEQFF
CDR3 DNA: TGTGCCAGCAGTTCGGACAGGCTATTTGAGCAGTTCTTC
J gene: TRBJ2-1
V gene: TRBV12-3/TRBV12-4
D gene: TRBD1
clone size: many

CDR3 protein: CSARNDRSYEQYF
CDR3 DNA: TGCAGTGCTAGGAACGACAGATCCTACGAGCAGTACTTC
J gene: TRBJ2-7
V gene: TRBV20-1
D gene: -
clone size: many